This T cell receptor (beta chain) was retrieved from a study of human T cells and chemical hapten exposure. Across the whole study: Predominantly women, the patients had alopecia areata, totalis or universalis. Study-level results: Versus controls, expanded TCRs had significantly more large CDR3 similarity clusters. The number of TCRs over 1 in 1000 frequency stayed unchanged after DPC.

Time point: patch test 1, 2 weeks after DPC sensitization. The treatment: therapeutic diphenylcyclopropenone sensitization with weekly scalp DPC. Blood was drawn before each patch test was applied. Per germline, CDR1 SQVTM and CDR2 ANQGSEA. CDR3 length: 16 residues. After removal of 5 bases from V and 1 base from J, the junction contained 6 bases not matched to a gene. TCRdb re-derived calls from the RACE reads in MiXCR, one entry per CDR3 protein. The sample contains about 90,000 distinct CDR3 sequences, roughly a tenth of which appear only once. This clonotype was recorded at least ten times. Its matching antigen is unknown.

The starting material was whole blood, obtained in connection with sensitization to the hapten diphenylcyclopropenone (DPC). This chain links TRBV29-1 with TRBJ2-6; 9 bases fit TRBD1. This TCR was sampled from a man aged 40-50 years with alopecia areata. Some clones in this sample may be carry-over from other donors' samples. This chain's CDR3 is CSVSQQGASGANVLTF. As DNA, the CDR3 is TGCAGCGTTAGTCAACAGGGGGCGTCTGGGGCCAACGTCCTGACTTTC. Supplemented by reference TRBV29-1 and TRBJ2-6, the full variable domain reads SAVISQKPSRDICQRGTSLTIQCQVDSQVTMMFWYRQQPGQSLTLIATANQGSEATYESGFVIDKFPISRPNLTFSTLTVSNMSPEDSSIYLCSVSQQGASGANVLTFGAGSRLTVL.